This TCR beta chain was observed in a study of breast tumors, draining lymph nodes, adjacent tissues. Axillary draining lymph nodes of breast cancer patients supplied the node samples. The germline gives CDR1 LGHNA, CDR2 YNFKEQ. V was pared by 2 bases and J by 6 bases, with 20 bases between. This CDR3 region has 17 residues. The sample holds many counts of this clonotype. TCRdb re-derived calls from the multiplex PCR reads in MiXCR, one entry per CDR3 protein. The table records some 130,000 distinct CDR3 sequences, 15% to 20% of them present only once. This TCR came from a female donor with breast cancer. Some clones in this sample may be carry-over from other donors' samples. V and J are TRBV4-2 and TRBJ2-1, with D maybe TRBD2 (6 bases). Specimen: axillary lymph node tissue. CDR3 DNA: TGTGCCAGCAGCCAATATGCTCGGGGCGGGATTACCAATGAGCAGTTCTTC. It is translated as CASSQYARGGITNEQFF.